These 11 T cell receptor beta chains were sequenced from one sample in a study of control samples from healthy donors and cancer patients. TCRdb's copy holds only in-frame clones and misses some; the assay was immunoSEQ multiplex PCR. The table shows roughly 120,000 clones, with around 89% occurring only once. Sequenced: blood. The source of these receptors is a man aged 35 to 55 in good health.

The chain couples TRBV3-1 (or the pseudogene TRBV3-2) to TRBJ1-1; 7 nucleotides agree with TRBD1. V gave up 4 bases and J gave up 7 bases; unmatched junction bases: 3. Germline values: CDR1 LGHDT, CDR2 YNNKEL (reference sequence). This CDR3 has 12 residues. CDR3 loop: CASSRTGDEAFF. Here the CDR3 DNA reads TGTGCCAGCAGCCGGACAGGAGATGAAGCTTTCTTT.

J is TRBJ1-2 and V is TRBV12-3 or TRBV12-4; no firm D call. The CDR3 spans 13 residues. With 3 bases removed from V and 2 bases from J, the gap between germline ends came to 7 bases. The CDR3 region has the DNA TGTGCCAGCAGTTTTGAGACAAACTATGGCTACACCTTC. Translated: CASSFETNYGYTF.

The V gene is TRBV6-7, the J gene TRBJ1-2; TRBD1 matches at 12 bases. TRBV6-7 falls under the ORF class, with uncertain function. CDR3 length: 18 amino acids. The V and J ends lost 0 bases and 3 bases, in that order; junction bases with no gene match: 8. CDR3 sequence (DNA): TGTGCCAGCAGTTACTCGAAGGGACAGGGGGCGCCGGACTATGGCTACACCTTC. Residues: CASSYSKGQGAPDYGYTF.

V is TRBV11-2 and J is TRBJ2-3, with a possible D match to TRBD2 (7 bases). CDR1 and CDR2 (germline): SGHAT, FQNNGV. V lost 4 bases and J 4 bases, leaving 12 bases between the germline ends. The CDR3 covers 14 residues. The CDR3 sequence: CASSSLGGADTQYF. The CDR3 DNA sequence: TGTGCCAGCAGCTCTCTAGGGGGGGCAGATACGCAGTATTTT.

The chain combines TRBV7-3 with TRBJ2-3; 12 bases fit TRBD2. Germline CDR1 and CDR2: SGHTA and FQGTGA. V gave up 4 bases and J gave up 2 bases; unmatched junction bases: 1. The CDR3 consists of 15 residues. In DNA, the CDR3 is TGTGCCAGCAGCTCTAGCGGGGGGGCCACAGATACGCAGTATTTT. Amino acid sequence: CASSSSGGATDTQYF.

This chain links TRBV9 with TRBJ2-1; 7 bases are a match to TRBD2. Germline trimming cut 0 bases from V and 0 bases from J; bases unmatched to any gene: 6. CDR3 length: 17 amino acids. The germline V gene has CDR1 SGDLS and CDR2 YYNGEE. CDR3 protein: CASSVGGAGSSYNEQFF. In DNA form, the CDR3 reads TGTGCCAGCAGCGTAGGGGGAGCGGGGAGCTCCTACAATGAGCAGTTCTTC. Full variable domain (missing parts from reference TRBV9 and TRBJ2-1): DSGVTQTPKHLITATGQRVTLRCSPRSGDLSVYWYQQSLDQGLQFLIQYYNGEERAKGNILERFSAQQFPDLHSELNLSSLELGDSALYFCASSVGGAGSSYNEQFFGPGTRLTVL.

The V and J genes are TRBV7-9 and TRBJ1-6; 7 bases line up with TRBD1. The J segment lost 10 bases and the V segment lost 5 bases, leaving 8 bases of the junction unmatched. CDR1 is SEHNR and CDR2 is FQNEAQ in the germline V gene (reference sequence). This CDR3 contains 14 residues. The CDR3 is CASSRQGDRSPLHF. The CDR3 coding sequence is TGTGCCAGCAGCAGACAGGGTGATCGCTCACCCCTCCACTTT.

The chain is built from TRBV23-1 and TRBJ2-3; D not resolved. TRBV23-1 is given ORF status, its function remaining uncertain. The CDR3 has 12 amino acids. Trimming stripped 11 bases from V and 3 bases from J, with 12 bases between. The CDR3 nucleotides read TGCGCCGTCAGGAAGGGTACAGATACGCAGTATTTT. This sequence encodes CAVRKGTDTQYF.

This chain uses TRBV12-3 or TRBV12-4 with TRBJ1-4; 7 bases are a match to TRBD1. The CDR3 runs 12 residues. V lost 2 bases to trimming and J lost 12 bases; unmatched junction nucleotides: 3. The CDR3 nucleotides read TGTGCCAGCAGTTTAAGGGGGCTGGAACTGTTTTTT. This sequence encodes CASSLRGLELFF.

This sequence joins TRBV7-2 and TRBJ2-7; 8 nucleotides agree with TRBD1. Germline lookup yields CDR1 SGHTA and CDR2 FQGNSA. V gave up 0 bases and J gave up 4 bases; unmatched junction bases: 5. The CDR3 is 15 residues long. CDR3 in amino acids: CASSLAGTGVYEQYF. The CDR3 DNA is TGTGCCAGCAGCTTAGCCGGGACAGGTGTTTACGAGCAGTACTTC.

The chain links TRBV4-2 to TRBJ2-3; 7 bases are shared with TRBD1. This CDR3 region has 17 residues. V gave up 2 bases and J gave up 5 bases; unmatched junction bases: 13. CDR1 and CDR2 (germline): LGHNA, YNFKEQ. CDR3 sequence: CASSQKQRGQIGDTQYF. CDR3 nucleotides: TGTGCCAGCAGCCAAAAACAAAGGGGGCAAATCGGAGATACGCAGTATTTT.